This TCR beta chain was found in a study of post-analysis software for immune sequencing data. In regard to this clonotype: Its target is unknown.

This CDR3 is 15 amino acids long. The V and J ends lost 5 bases and 1 base, in that order; junction bases with no gene match: 4. Germline CDR1 and CDR2: SGHVS and FQNEAQ. Study findings and constraints: Comparison of patients with controls showed four or five TRBV segments more frequent in patients, TRBV5-6, TRBV5-1 and TRBV20-1 among them.

TCR beta libraries were prepared from cDNA with unique molecular identifiers. TCRdb recomputed calls from the PCR reads with MiXCR, one row per CDR3 protein. The sample lists under 900,000 distinct CDR3 sequences, 53% occurring once. V gene TRBV7-8 combines with J gene TRBJ1-2, with 10 bases fitting TRBD1. This clonotype originated in a girl aged 5-17 years with multiple sclerosis. Sequencing was performed on blood. The CDR3 region has the DNA TGTGCCAGCAGCAGCCGGGACAGGGGTAACTATGGCTACACCTTC. Translating gives CASSSRDRGNYGYTF.